Below are 16 T cell receptor beta chains sequenced from a single sample in a study of control samples from healthy donors and cancer patients. Produced via immunoSEQ multiplex PCR; TCRdb's table is partial and in-frame only. The sample consists of tens of thousands of clones, around nine tenths of them appearing once. The sequencing sample was made of blood. Receptor source: a woman in her forties or fifties in good health.

This chain connects TRBV2 to TRBJ1-5; 9 positions match TRBD1. This CDR3 contains 16 residues. J gave up 11 bases and V 8 bases, and 19 bases lay outside the gene matches. The germline V gene has CDR1 SNHLY and CDR2 FYNNEI. The DNA of the CDR3 is TGTGCCAGCCGGGACAGGGAATTTCTGAAAGAATCAGCCCAGCATTTT. It yields the protein CASRDREFLKESAQHF.

The chain uses TRBV4-2 and TRBJ2-7, with D perhaps TRBD2 (5 bases). Germline values: CDR1 LGHNA, CDR2 YNFKEQ. Trimming left V 3 bases short and J 0 bases short, with 21 bases between. This CDR3 is built from 18 residues. DNA for the CDR3: TGTGCCAGCAGCCACCTCCCCCCGAACCGGGATAACTCCTACGAGCAGTACTTC. It codes for CASSHLPPNRDNSYEQYF.

The V call is TRBV19, the J call TRBJ1-3; no definite D call. This CDR3 contains 15 residues. From germline, CDR1 is LNHDA and CDR2 SQIVND (reference sequence). Trimming shortened V by 10 bases and J by 5 bases, and 21 bases separated the two germline ends. The CDR3 loop reads CATHSRGSPRNTIYF. The CDR3 DNA reads TGTGCCACGCATAGTCGAGGATCTCCTCGAAACACCATATATTTT.

V and J are TRBV7-8 and TRBJ1-5; maybe TRBD1 (6 bases). The CDR3 is made up of 14 amino acids. Per germline, CDR1 SGHVS and CDR2 FQNEAQ. V was trimmed by 4 bases and J by 7 bases, leaving 14 bases between them. The CDR3 DNA reads TGTGCCAGCAGCTCTCAGGGGTCTGGACAGCCCCAGCATTTT. This gives the protein CASSSQGSGQPQHF.

The chain combines TRBV7-2 with TRBJ1-3, with a weak D call TRBD1 (5 bases). The CDR3 contains 16 residues. With 3 bases removed from V and 0 bases from J, the gap between germline ends came to 12 bases. CDR1 is SGHTA and CDR2 is FQGNSA in the germline V gene. Here the CDR3 DNA reads TGTGCCAGCAGCTTGCACGGGGCGGACTCTGGAAACACCATATATTTT. The encoded protein is CASSLHGADSGNTIYF.

Written as DNA, the CDR3 is TGCAGCGTTGTTAGGACTAGCGGGGGGGCTGCCAATGAGCAGTTCTTC. It codes for CSVVRTSGGAANEQFF. The chain uses TRBV29-1 and TRBJ2-1; 15 nucleotides align to TRBD2. Germline V gene lookup returns CDR1 SQVTM and CDR2 ANQGSEA. This CDR3 has 16 amino acids. V gave up 4 bases and J gave up 6 bases; unmatched junction bases: 7.

The chain recombines TRBV15 with TRBJ2-3, with a tentative D call TRBD2 (6 bases). This CDR3 spans 16 amino acids. V was clipped by 0 bases and J by 8 bases, with 18 bases between them. Looked up from germline, CDR1 is LNHNV and CDR2 is YYDKDF (reference sequence). This CDR3 reads CATSRDRRPGVGTQYF. In nucleotides, the CDR3 is TGTGCCACCAGCAGAGATCGGAGACCGGGAGTGGGTACGCAGTATTTT.

This chain joins TRBV19 and TRBJ2-1; 9 bases map to TRBD1. Germline V gene lookup returns CDR1 LNHDA and CDR2 SQIVND (reference sequence). The CDR3 is 14 amino acids. Unmatched junction bases numbered 9, after V lost 7 bases and J lost 8 bases. The CDR3 region is CASTVTGGTDEQFF. Written as DNA, the CDR3 is TGTGCCAGTACCGTTACAGGGGGCACGGATGAGCAGTTCTTC.

A word on this clone: The same CDR3 is also encoded by other DNA sequences in this sample. The chain employs TRBV5-1 and TRBJ1-2; possibly TRBD1 for D (6 bases). The CDR3 is 12 amino acids. V gave up 0 bases and J gave up 8 bases, with 8 bases separating them. CDR1 and CDR2 from the germline V gene are SGHRS and YFSETQ. The CDR3 loop is CASSLEGGGYTF. CDR3 DNA sequence: TGCGCCAGCAGCTTGGAGGGGGGGGGCTACACCTTC.

The chain has TRBV3-1 (or the pseudogene TRBV3-2) and TRBJ1-2; no firm D call. This CDR3 contains 14 residues. Germline V CDR1 and CDR2: LGHDT, YNNKEL (reference sequence). Trimming shortened V by 2 bases and J by 3 bases, and 10 bases separated the two germline ends. CDR3 sequence (DNA): TGTGCCAGCAGCCAACGGGATTTTTACTATGGCTACACCTTC. Amino acid sequence: CASSQRDFYYGYTF.

The chain combines TRBV30 with TRBJ2-1; D remains unclear. The CDR3 consists of 13 residues. V was trimmed by 0 bases and J by 4 bases, leaving 7 bases between them. Germline-derived CDR1 and CDR2 are GTSNPN and SVGIG (reference sequence). The CDR3 region is CAWSVGNYNEQFF. The CDR3 coding sequence is TGTGCCTGGAGTGTGGGAAATTACAATGAGCAGTTCTTC. Full variable domain (outside the CDR3, taken from reference TRBV30 and TRBJ2-1): SQTIHQWPATLVQPVGSPLSLECTVEGTSNPNLYWYRQAAGRGLQLLFYSVGIGQISSEVPQNLSASRPQDRQFILSSKKLLLSDSGFYLCAWSVGNYNEQFFGPGTRLTVL.

J is TRBJ2-7 and V is TRBV7-2; 13 bases match TRBD2. This CDR3 is built from 19 residues. The trim removed 5 bases at V and 6 bases at J, leaving 19 bases unmatched. Germline lookup yields CDR1 SGHTA and CDR2 FQGNSA. The CDR3 here is CASSPRRVRLAGGHGEQYF. The CDR3 DNA sequence: TGTGCCAGCAGCCCCCGGAGGGTCAGACTAGCGGGGGGACACGGCGAGCAGTACTTC.

The genes are TRBV12-3 or TRBV12-4 and TRBJ1-1; D remains unclear. The CDR3 consists of 13 residues. V was cut by 5 bases and J by 1 base, with 8 bases left in between. The CDR3 protein is CASSIRRNTEAFF. Here the CDR3 DNA reads TGTGCCAGCAGTATACGCAGGAACACTGAAGCTTTCTTT.

J is TRBJ2-5 and V is TRBV11-2; 7 nucleotides align to TRBD2. This CDR3 region has 13 residues. V shed 1 base and J 4 bases; nucleotides not matched to a gene: 0. Per germline, CDR1 SGHAT and CDR2 FQNNGV. This chain's CDR3 is CASSLGGGETQYF. DNA of the CDR3: TGTGCCAGCAGCTTAGGCGGGGGAGAGACCCAGTACTTC.

The chain couples TRBV7-8 to TRBJ1-6; 9 nucleotides agree with TRBD1. The CDR3 spans 16 residues. Germline trimming cut 0 bases from V and 6 bases from J; bases unmatched to any gene: 3. CDR1 and CDR2 (germline): SGHVS, FQNEAQ. The CDR3 loop is CASSLAPDRGNSPLHF. Written as DNA, the CDR3 is TGTGCCAGCAGCTTAGCCCCGGACAGGGGTAATTCACCCCTCCACTTT.

The V call is TRBV5-4, the J call TRBJ2-2, with a weak D call TRBD1 (5 bases). V was cut by 0 bases and J by 3 bases, with 9 bases left in between. This CDR3 is built from 15 residues. Germline-derived CDR1 and CDR2 are SGHNT and YYREEE (reference sequence). The CDR3 DNA reads as TGTGCCAGCAGCTTGGAGGGGCCTTACACCGGGGAGCTGTTTTTT. It encodes CASSLEGPYTGELFF.